A single sample is the source of the 27 T cell receptor beta chains below, sequenced in a study of chemoradiotherapy in HPV16-positive cancers. Some clones are missing from TCRdb's copy, which holds only in-frame ones; the method was immunoSEQ multiplex PCR. The sample has 12,000 or so clones, 63% seen once; the top ten hold around 21%. Sample collection was performed from a patient who underwent chemoradiotherapy. The receptors here all came from a human donor with HPV-associated anogenital cancer.

This clone appeared once. The gene calls are TRBV5-1 and TRBJ2-7, with 7 bases aligning to TRBD1. Germline loops: CDR1 SGHRS, CDR2 YFSETQ. V was pared by 4 bases and J by 8 bases, with 12 bases of the junction left unmatched. The CDR3 has 14 residues. CDR3 in amino acids: CASSASEDREQQYF. CDR3 in DNA: TGCGCCAGCAGCGCGTCGGAAGACAGGGAACAGCAGTACTTC. Filled out from reference TRBV5-1 and TRBJ2-7, the complete variable domain reads KAGVTQTPRYLIKTRGQQVTLSCSPISGHRSVSWYQQTPGQGLQFLFEYFSETQRNKGNFPGRFSGRQFSNSRSEMNVSTLELGDSALYLCASSASEDREQQYFGPGTRLTVT.

This chain joins TRBV15 and TRBJ2-1, with 7 bases identical to TRBD1. The J segment lost 4 bases and the V segment lost 3 bases, leaving 9 bases of the junction unmatched. The CDR3 runs 16 residues. CDR1 and CDR2 from the germline V gene are LNHNV and YYDKDF (reference sequence). DNA for the CDR3: TGTGCCACCAGCAGTCTCCGGGACAGAGCTTACAATGAGCAGTTCTTC. Translation gives CATSSLRDRAYNEQFF.

The chain recombines TRBV6-5 with TRBJ2-1; D unclear. This CDR3 comprises 15 residues. The germline CDR1 and CDR2 sequences are MNHEY and SVGAGI. The ends were cut back, 2 bases at V and 3 bases at J, with 11 bases in the middle. As DNA, the CDR3 is TGTGCCAGCAGTTACGAGTTAGGCGGCTACAATGAGCAGTTCTTC. This translates into CASSYELGGYNEQFF.

This clone turned up a few times. The gene calls are TRBV5-1 and TRBJ2-1, with 10 bases identical to TRBD1. The germline V gene encodes CDR1 SGHRS and CDR2 YFSETQ. The CDR3 loop spans 14 amino acids. The V and J ends lost 4 bases and 7 bases, in that order; junction bases with no gene match: 5. For the CDR3, the DNA is TGCGCCAGCAGCACGACAGGGGGCTCGAATGAGCAGTTCTTC. As protein: CASSTTGGSNEQFF.

This rearrangement joins TRBV6-1 to TRBJ2-1, with unresolved D. The CDR3 is 11 amino acids. Trimming cost V 10 bases and J 3 bases, with 7 bases left between them. Looked up from germline, CDR1 is MNHNS and CDR2 is SASEGT. The DNA of the CDR3 is TGTGCCACCAGAATCTACAATGAGCAGTTCTTC. Its protein is CATRIYNEQFF.

V and J are TRBV28 and TRBJ2-3; 8 nucleotides line up with TRBD1. The V and J ends lost 3 bases and 6 bases, in that order; junction bases with no gene match: 14. Per germline, CDR1 MDHEN and CDR2 SYDVKM. The CDR3 sequence is 17 residues long. CDR3 sequence: CASSFLSGQGGRDTQYF. The CDR3 DNA sequence: TGTGCCAGCAGTTTCCTCTCCGGACAGGGTGGTCGGGATACGCAGTATTTT.

In DNA, the CDR3 is TGTGCCAGCAGCGCTCTGGGGGGACGGAGTAACTATGGCTACACCTTC. This encodes CASSALGGRSNYGYTF. The rearrangement joins TRBV9 to TRBJ1-2, with D perhaps TRBD1 (5 bases). The V gene lost 3 bases and the J gene lost 1 base, with 16 bases spanning the gap. The CDR3 loop spans 16 amino acids. Germline V gives CDR1 SGDLS, CDR2 YYNGEE.

This clone has a handful of counts. The chain recombines TRBV27 with TRBJ2-7; D not resolved. The CDR3 length is 15 residues. Per germline, CDR1 MNHEY and CDR2 SMNVEV (reference sequence). Trimming stripped 6 bases from V and 6 bases from J, with 21 bases between. Here the CDR3 DNA reads TGTGCCAGCAGACCTCTAGGGATTCTTAACGCCGAGCAGTACTTC. It encodes CASRPLGILNAEQYF.

The chain couples TRBV30 to TRBJ2-1, with 9 nucleotides matching TRBD2. CDR3 length equals 14 residues. The J segment lost 10 bases and the V segment lost 2 bases, leaving 9 bases of the junction unmatched. Germline V gene lookup returns CDR1 GTSNPN and CDR2 SVGIG (reference sequence). CDR3 protein: CAWSRGGASREQFF. CDR3 sequence (DNA): TGTGCCTGGAGTCGCGGGGGGGCGAGTAGAGAGCAGTTCTTC.

V and J are TRBV5-1 and TRBJ2-3; no clear D. This CDR3 has 12 residues. Germline CDR1 SGHRS, CDR2 YFSETQ. Deletions cut 2 bases from V and 3 bases from J, with 4 bases between. CDR3 region: CASSFGTDTQYF. CDR3 sequence (DNA): TGCGCCAGCAGCTTTGGTACAGATACGCAGTATTTT.

This clone has a handful of counts. The chain links TRBV5-6 to TRBJ1-2; no clear D. Trimming took 0 bases from V and 4 from J, leaving 13 bases between them. This CDR3 is built from 15 residues. The germline CDR1 and CDR2 sequences are SGHDT and YYEEEE. DNA of the CDR3: TGTGCCAGCAGCTTGGGCCCTCTTGTAGCCTATGGCTACACCTTC. It codes for CASSLGPLVAYGYTF.

In DNA, the CDR3 is TGTGCCAGCAGCCAGGCGCCCGGACAGGGGGATGGCTACACCTTC. Its translation is CASSQAPGQGDGYTF. The chain has TRBV4-2 and TRBJ1-2, with 10 bases aligning to TRBD1. The CDR3 extends over 15 amino acids. J lost 6 bases, V lost 3 bases, and 7 bases had no gene match. Germline CDR1 reads LGHNA; CDR2 reads YNFKEQ.

This chain joins TRBV18 and TRBJ1-4; D is unresolved. The CDR3 loop spans 14 amino acids. Trimming left V 4 bases short and J 8 bases short, with 14 bases between. Germline V gene data show CDR1 as KGHSH and CDR2 as LQKENI. The CDR3 is CASSRTSSTEKLFF. As DNA, the CDR3 is TGTGCCAGCTCACGCACGTCGAGTACGGAAAAACTGTTTTTT.

The chain joins TRBV5-1 to TRBJ1-6; D may be TRBD1 (5 bases). The CDR3 length is 18 residues. V shed 3 bases and J shed 1 base, with 17 bases lying between them. Germline V gene sequence: CDR1 SGHRS, CDR2 YFSETQ. The CDR3 region is CASSSAWGVGSYNSPLHF. Written as DNA, the CDR3 is TGCGCCAGCAGCTCCGCGTGGGGGGTCGGGTCCTATAATTCACCCCTCCACTTT.

V and J are TRBV7-9 and TRBJ2-7; perhaps TRBD1 as D (6 bases). V was pared by 3 bases and J by 3 bases, with 9 bases between. CDR3 length: 13 amino acids. Germline V gene data show CDR1 as SEHNR and CDR2 as FQNEAQ (reference sequence). The CDR3 loop is CASSFVQGYEQYF. CDR3 DNA: TGTGCCAGCAGCTTTGTACAGGGCTACGAGCAGTACTTC.

The J gene is TRBJ1-1, the V gene TRBV7-9, with 7 bases that match TRBD1. Germline CDR1 SEHNR, CDR2 FQNEAQ (reference sequence). The CDR3 has 15 residues. V was clipped by 4 bases and J by 3 bases; unmatched bases: 8. The CDR3: CASSSPNTGDTEAFF. The CDR3 DNA reads as TGTGCCAGCAGCTCCCCTAATACAGGGGACACTGAAGCTTTCTTT. Full variable domain (missing parts from reference TRBV7-9 and TRBJ1-1): DTGVSQNPRHKITKRGQNVTFRCDPISEHNRLYWYRQTLGQGPEFLTYFQNEAQLEKSRLLSDRFSAERPKGSFSTLEIQRTEQGDSAMYLCASSSPNTGDTEAFFGQGTRLTVV.

The chain joins TRBV7-2 to TRBJ2-4, with 7 bases lining up with TRBD2. The CDR3 totals 16 residues. After removal of 5 bases from V and 3 bases from J, the junction contained 10 bases not matched to a gene. Germline-derived CDR1 and CDR2 are SGHTA and FQGNSA. The CDR3 DNA reads TGTGCCAGCAGCACCGGGACGGGGGGAGGCAAAAACATTCAGTACTTC. Its protein is CASSTGTGGGKNIQYF.

This clone was seen just once. The J gene is TRBJ1-3, the V gene TRBV4-2, with D perhaps TRBD1 (6 bases). Trimming shortened V by 4 bases and J by 2 bases, and 12 bases separated the two germline ends. Germline V gene sequence: CDR1 LGHNA, CDR2 YNFKEQ. CDR3 length: 15 residues. As DNA, the CDR3 is TGTGCCAGCAGCCGGGCGGGGGCGCCTGGAAACACCATATATTTT. Translating it yields CASSRAGAPGNTIYF.

The chain couples TRBV16 to TRBJ1-2; the D is unclear. The CDR3 loop spans 17 amino acids. V was pared by 1 base and J by 0 bases, with 15 bases between. From germline, CDR1 is KGHSY and CDR2 FQNENV. This CDR3 is CASSQLGGEEANYGYTF. The CDR3 coding sequence is TGTGCCAGCAGCCAATTGGGCGGGGAGGAAGCTAACTATGGCTACACCTTC.

CDR3 amino acids: CASSGGRGSNTGELFF. The CDR3, as DNA: TGTGCCAGCAGTGGGGGGCGGGGATCGAACACCGGGGAGCTGTTTTTT. The V call is TRBV2, the J call TRBJ2-2; D is tentatively TRBD1 or TRBD2 (6 bases each). The CDR3 covers 16 residues. Trimming removed 4 bases at V and 0 bases at J, with 12 bases between. Per germline, CDR1 SNHLY and CDR2 FYNNEI.

The chain joins TRBV5-1 to TRBJ1-2; 8 nucleotides line up with TRBD1. This CDR3 is built from 16 residues. V was pared by 0 bases and J by 1 base, with 5 bases of the junction left unmatched. Germline V gene lookup returns CDR1 SGHRS and CDR2 YFSETQ. CDR3 protein: CASSLGQGSFNYGYTF. CDR3 sequence (DNA): TGCGCCAGCAGCTTGGGACAGGGGTCCTTTAACTATGGCTACACCTTC.

As DNA, the CDR3 is TGTGCCATCAGTGGAGGACTCGATGAAAAACTGTTTTTT. Amino acid sequence: CAISGGLDEKLFF. The V gene is TRBV10-3, the J gene TRBJ1-4; no clear D gene. The CDR3 is 13 amino acids. Germline lookup yields CDR1 ENHRY and CDR2 SYGVKD. The V gene lost 4 bases and the J gene lost 6 bases, with 9 bases spanning the gap.

This clone is a singleton in its sample. The rearrangement joins TRBV19 to TRBJ2-7; D uncertain. CDR3 length: 12 amino acids. The V gene's germline CDR1 is LNHDA and CDR2 SQIVND (reference sequence). Trimming shortened V by 2 bases and J by 12 bases, and 14 bases separated the two germline ends. The CDR3, as DNA: TGTGCCAGTAGTATATTCGTTACAGCGTCGTACTTC. Protein sequence: CASSIFVTASYF. Complete variable domain (other parts from reference TRBV19 and TRBJ2-7): DGGITQSPKYLFRKEGQNVTLSCEQNLNHDAMYWYRQDPGQGLRLIYYSQIVNDFQKGDIAEGYSVSREKKESFPLTVTSAQKNPTAFYLCASSIFVTASYFGPGTRLTVT.

This clone has just a few counts. V gene TRBV6-4 combines with J gene TRBJ1-5, with 12 bases matching TRBD1. V was pared by 2 bases and J by 2 bases, with 19 bases of the junction left unmatched. The CDR3 totals 22 residues. In germline, CDR1 is MRHNA, CDR2 SNTAGT. This chain's CDR3 is CASSDLQRGPGQGARGNQPQHF. Here the CDR3 DNA reads TGTGCCAGCAGTGACCTTCAGCGGGGTCCGGGACAGGGGGCGCGTGGCAATCAGCCCCAGCATTTT.

This chain joins TRBV4-2 and TRBJ1-6; D not certain. The germline V and J ends were trimmed by 0 bases and 8 bases, with 14 bases remaining between them. This CDR3 comprises 16 residues. The germline V gene encodes CDR1 LGHNA and CDR2 YNFKEQ. CDR3 sequence reads: CASSQDGSRGDSPLHF. For the CDR3, the DNA is TGTGCCAGCAGCCAAGATGGCAGCCGGGGTGATTCACCCCTCCACTTT.

The V gene is TRBV10-2, the J gene TRBJ2-5; D is undetermined. With 4 bases removed from V and 5 bases from J, the gap between germline ends came to 8 bases. CDR3 length: 12 amino acids. Germline V gene lookup returns CDR1 WSHSY and CDR2 SAAADI. CDR3: CASSAPRETQYF. The CDR3 nucleotides are TGCGCCAGCAGTGCCCCCAGGGAGACCCAGTACTTC.

V and J are TRBV7-8 and TRBJ2-1, with 14 nucleotides matching TRBD2. V shed 0 bases and J 7 bases; nucleotides not matched to a gene: 2. Per the germline V gene, CDR1 is SGHVS and CDR2 is FQNEAQ. The CDR3 is 16 residues long. This CDR3 reads CASSLAGTSGGNEQFF. DNA of the CDR3: TGTGCCAGCAGCTTAGCCGGGACTAGCGGGGGAAATGAGCAGTTCTTC. Full variable domain (missing parts from reference TRBV7-8 and TRBJ2-1): GAGVSQSPRYKVAKRGQDVALRCDPISGHVSLFWYQQALGQGPEFLTYFQNEAQLDKSGLPSDRFFAERPEGSVSTLKIQRTQQEDSAVYLCASSLAGTSGGNEQFFGPGTRLTVL.